These T cell receptor beta chains were read from a single sample in a study of patients and donors after allogeneic stem cell transplantation. Using its own MiXCR run on the RT-PCR reads, TCRdb lists one record per CDR3 protein. This table holds around 4,000 distinct CDR3 sequences, approximately 24% found once. The sequenced material came from blood, either unsorted or a sorted T cell fraction (not recorded which). The receptors shown here come from a human donor who was either an allogeneic HSCT recipient or a stem cell or donor lymphocyte infusion donor (not recorded which). It is not recorded whose cells these are; they may come from a transplant donor. Both conserved end residues are part of each CDR3. D genes are given only for firm matches. Size tells how often a clone was seen (once, few, many) or the class of an expanded clone, and some rows leave it out.

TRBJ1-2,TRBV10-3,NA,medium-sized,TGTGCCATCAGTGAGACAGGGGGCTACACCTTC,CAISETGGYTF
TRBJ2-3,TRBV20-1,NA,medium-sized,TGCAGTGCTCAACGACTCCACGATTACACAGATACGCAGTATTTT,CSAQRLHDYTDTQYF
TRBJ1-2,TRBV29-1,NA,NA,TGCAGCGTGTCAGGGTCCTATGGCTACACCTTC,CSVSGSYGYTF
TRBJ2-1,TRBV11-3,TRBD1,medium-sized,TGTGCCAGCAGCTTAGGGGACAGTTACTACAATGAGCAGTTCTTC,CASSLGDSYYNEQFF
TRBJ2-5,TRBV10-2,NA,medium-sized,TGCGCCAGCAGCATGAGGTGGGAGACCCAGTACTTC,CASSMRWETQYF
TRBJ1-1,TRBV4-3,NA,NA,TGCGCCAGCAGCCAAACCACTCAGGGCGGTACTGAAGCTTTCTTT,CASSQTTQGGTEAFF
TRBJ2-1,TRBV5-5,NA,NA,TGTGCCAGCAGCATACAGGGTTACAATGAGCAGTTCTTC,CASSIQGYNEQFF
TRBJ2-3,TRBV2,NA,few,TGTGCCAGCAGGAAAGCTGTAAGCACAGATACGCAGTATTTT,CASRKAVSTDTQYF
TRBJ1-4,TRBV15,NA,NA,TGTGCCACCAGCAGAGAGTCCGGGAGGTTTGAAAAACTGTTTTTT,CATSRESGRFEKLFF
TRBJ2-3,TRBV6-2/TRBV6-3,NA,large,TGTGCCAGCAGTTTGGAAAGCACAGATACGCAGTATTTT,CASSLESTDTQYF
TRBJ1-1,TRBV12-3/TRBV12-4,NA,NA,TGTGCCAGCAGTTCGGAGATGAACACTGAAGCTTTCTTT,CASSSEMNTEAFF
TRBJ2-1,TRBV4-2,NA,NA,TGTGCCAGCTGGGGGGACAATGAGCAGTTCTTC,CASWGDNEQFF
TRBJ2-1,TRBV7-9,TRBD2,NA,TGTGCCAGCAGCGCATCCGGGACTACGCACAATGAGCAGTTCTTC,CASSASGTTHNEQFF
TRBJ2-2,TRBV7-3,TRBD1,few,TGTGCCAGCAGCCTCCAGGGGGCTAACACCGGGGAGCTGTTTTTT,CASSLQGANTGELFF
TRBJ2-2,TRBV4-3,TRBD2,NA,TGCGCCAGCAGCCAAGGACTAGCTGAGAACACCGGGGAGCTGTTTTTT,CASSQGLAENTGELFF
TRBJ2-1,TRBV7-3,TRBD1,NA,TGTGCCAGCAGCACCCCGGGACAGGGCACTGAGCAGTTCTTC,CASSTPGQGTEQFF
TRBJ1-2,TRBV7-9,NA,large,TGTGCCAGCAGCTTAGTAGGGGATCATAACTATGGCTACACCTTC,CASSLVGDHNYGYTF
TRBJ2-3,TRBV2,NA,NA,TGTGCCAGCAGTGAAGCAGCCGCTAGCACAGATACGCAGTATTTT,CASSEAAASTDTQYF
TRBJ2-2,TRBV24-1,NA,few,TGTGCCACCAGTGGTGCGGTTGCGAGCACCGGGGAGCTGTTTTTT,CATSGAVASTGELFF
TRBJ2-5,TRBV12-3/TRBV12-4,NA,NA,TGTGCCAGCAGTTTACTAGTGGGGGCGGAGACCCAGTACTTC,CASSLLVGAETQYF